Below are 21 T cell receptor beta chains sequenced from a single sample in a study of T cell responses to AZD1222 COVID-19 vaccine. Profiled with immunoSEQ multiplex PCR; TCRdb holds only in-frame clones, not every one. The table includes 150,000 to 200,000 clones, over 80% detected once. Sequenced material: peripheral blood, taken on day 0 of AZD1222 vaccination. These receptors were collected from an adult in good health.

This chain links TRBV27 with TRBJ1-4; TRBD1 is a possible D gene (5 bases). The CDR3 totals 15 residues. Trimming shortened V by 4 bases and J by 8 bases, and 17 bases separated the two germline ends. Germline V lookup: CDR1 MNHEY, CDR2 SMNVEV (reference sequence). The CDR3 here is CASSSRGRGAEKLFF. In DNA form, the CDR3 reads TGTGCCAGCAGTTCCCGGGGGAGAGGGGCGGAAAAACTGTTTTTT.

This chain connects TRBV24-1 to TRBJ2-1; 13 nucleotides agree with TRBD2. Germline V gene data show CDR1 as KGHDR and CDR2 as SFDVKD. There are 16 residues in the CDR3. Trimming removed 3 bases from V and 6 bases from J; junction bases left unmatched: 4. The CDR3 DNA is TGTGCCACCAGTGATATAACTAGCGGGGGGGGCAATGAGCAGTTCTTC. Translation: CATSDITSGGGNEQFF.

This clone was detected only a few times. The V call is TRBV6-5, the J call TRBJ1-4; no definite D call. Trimming took off 11 bases at V and 0 bases at J, with 10 bases between the two ends. Germline values: CDR1 MNHEY, CDR2 SVGAGI. The CDR3 spans 13 residues. This CDR3 is CACAPTTNEKLFF. In nucleotides, the CDR3 is TGTGCCTGCGCCCCCACAACTAATGAAAAACTGTTTTTT.

This chain's CDR3 is CASSPGQGGIYEQYF. DNA of the CDR3: TGTGCCAGCAGTCCGGGACAGGGCGGGATCTACGAGCAGTACTTC. The chain recombines TRBV7-9 with TRBJ2-7, with 9 nucleotides matching TRBD1. The V and J ends lost 6 bases and 3 bases, in that order; junction bases with no gene match: 9. The germline V gene has CDR1 SEHNR and CDR2 FQNEAQ (reference sequence). This CDR3 has 15 residues.

This clone was seen a handful of times. The rearrangement joins TRBV11-3 to TRBJ2-1; TRBD2 matches 8 bases. The V gene's germline CDR1 is SGHNT and CDR2 YENEEA. The CDR3 runs 14 residues. J gave up 5 bases and V 5 bases, and 5 bases lay outside the gene matches. The CDR3 is CASSPSGSHNEQFF. CDR3 nucleotides: TGTGCCAGCAGCCCTAGCGGGTCCCACAATGAGCAGTTCTTC.

The chain uses TRBV7-2 and TRBJ1-1; unclear D gene. V was trimmed by 6 bases and J by 1 base, leaving 9 bases between them. Germline lookup yields CDR1 SGHTA and CDR2 FQGNSA. CDR3 length: 13 amino acids. For the CDR3, the DNA is TGTGCCAGCAGTGTGACACCGAACACTGAAGCTTTCTTT. It encodes CASSVTPNTEAFF.

A word on this clone: A junction boundary mismatches the germline segment, possibly from a read error. The chain is built from TRBV7-9 and TRBJ2-7; D possibly uses TRBD1 or TRBD2 (5 bases each). CDR3 length: 12 amino acids. The germline V gene encodes CDR1 SEHNR and CDR2 FQNEAQ (reference sequence). The CDR3 DNA sequence: TGTGCCAGCAGCCCCTACGGGACGGCCTTACATTTC. Its translation: CASSPYGTALHF.

V is TRBV24-1 and J is TRBJ2-1; 8 positions match TRBD1. The ends lost 4 bases at V and 6 bases at J; junction bases unmatched: 7. Germline V lookup: CDR1 KGHDR, CDR2 SFDVKD. The CDR3 has 15 residues. CDR3 in DNA: TGTGCCACCAGTGACCCGCGGACAGGGAGCAATGAGCAGTTCTTC. Protein product: CATSDPRTGSNEQFF.

This clone showed up just once. The chain uses TRBV4-1 and TRBJ1-1; the D is unclear. CDR3 size: 18 residues. The V gene lost 0 bases and the J gene lost 0 bases, with 17 bases spanning the gap. Germline assignment: CDR1 MGHRA and CDR2 YSYEKL. The CDR3 DNA sequence: TGCGCCAGCAGCCAAGATAGGAAACGGTTTGTCATGAACACTGAAGCTTTCTTT. As protein: CASSQDRKRFVMNTEAFF.

The chain joins TRBV6-2 or TRBV6-3 to TRBJ2-7; possible D gene TRBD1, 6 bases. CDR3 length: 12 residues. Germline values: CDR1 MNHEY, CDR2 SVGEGT. The V gene lost 6 bases and the J gene lost 6 bases, with 12 bases spanning the gap. Written as DNA, the CDR3 is TGTGCCAGCAGACCTACAGGGTCCGAGCAGTACTTC. It specifies CASRPTGSEQYF.

The rearrangement links TRBV11-3 to TRBJ2-2; D gene uncertain. Germline CDR1 reads SGHNT; CDR2 reads YENEEA. There are 16 residues in the CDR3. Trimming cost V 1 base and J 3 bases, with 12 bases left between them. The CDR3 reads CASSLGATVDTGELFF. The CDR3 nucleotides are TGTGCCAGCAGCTTAGGGGCTACGGTGGACACCGGGGAGCTGTTTTTT.

The chain joins TRBV9 to TRBJ2-7; tentative D call: TRBD1 (8 bases). CDR3 length: 14 amino acids. The V gene lost 4 bases and the J gene lost 3 bases, with 14 bases spanning the gap. Germline V lookup: CDR1 SGDLS, CDR2 YYNGEE. CDR3 protein: CASSPGGTGYEQYF. The CDR3, as DNA: TGTGCCAGCAGCCCCGGGGGGACAGGCTACGAGCAGTACTTC.

This clone was detected once. The chain links TRBV12-3 or TRBV12-4 to TRBJ1-5; D is ambiguous. This CDR3 region has 13 residues. V lost 6 bases to trimming and J lost 4 bases, with 10 bases between them. This chain's CDR3 is CASRWGGNQPQHF. DNA of the CDR3: TGTGCCAGCAGGTGGGGAGGGAATCAGCCCCAGCATTTT.

The chain has TRBV2 and TRBJ1-2; D ambiguous. Trimming removed 3 bases from V and 4 bases from J, with 6 bases in between. This CDR3 region has 12 residues. Germline lookup yields CDR1 SNHLY and CDR2 FYNNEI. CDR3 residues: CASSDVGYGYTF. CDR3 coding DNA: TGTGCCAGCAGTGATGTGGGCTATGGCTACACCTTC.

The chain combines TRBV5-1 with TRBJ2-1; D possibly corresponds to TRBD1 (5 bases). The CDR3 is 14 residues long. Germline V lookup: CDR1 SGHRS, CDR2 YFSETQ. Trimming left V 1 base short and J 7 bases short, with 12 bases between. The CDR3 region has the DNA TGCGCCAGCAGCTTGATTCAGGGTTCAAATGAGCAGTTCTTC. Translated, it gives CASSLIQGSNEQFF.

V is TRBV4-2 and J is TRBJ2-1; 7 bases fit TRBD1. Germline CDR1 LGHNA, CDR2 YNFKEQ. The V gene end was trimmed by 4 bases and the J gene end by 7 bases; junction bases not matched to a gene: 7. The CDR3 is made up of 14 amino acids. DNA for the CDR3: TGTGCCAGCAGCCCGCGGACAGGTATGAATGAGCAGTTCTTC. Encoded protein: CASSPRTGMNEQFF.

The V gene is TRBV6-5, the J gene TRBJ1-4, with 11 nucleotides matching TRBD1. CDR1 and CDR2 from the germline V gene are MNHEY and SVGAGI. Trimming took 8 bases from V and 5 from J; bases not matched to a gene: 4. The CDR3 loop spans 14 amino acids. The CDR3 DNA is TGTGCCAGCGGCTGGACAGGGGGCAATGAAAAACTGTTTTTT. Amino acids: CASGWTGGNEKLFF.

The chain carries TRBV29-1 and TRBJ1-4, with D unresolved. Trimming removed 4 bases from V and 4 bases from J, with 4 bases in between. CDR3 length: 11 residues. Per germline, CDR1 SQVTM and CDR2 ANQGSEA. CDR3 sequence (DNA): TGCAGCGTTGGGGGTAATGAAAAACTGTTTTTT. It translates to CSVGGNEKLFF.

The CDR3 spells CASSLEAGELFF. The CDR3 nucleotides are TGTGCCAGCAGCTTAGAGGCCGGGGAGCTGTTTTTT. This chain links TRBV7-9 with TRBJ2-2; D is unclear. The CDR3 runs 12 residues. V was pared by 1 base and J by 6 bases, with 3 bases between. Germline CDR1 SEHNR, CDR2 FQNEAQ (reference sequence).

The V call is TRBV6-5, the J call TRBJ1-5; perhaps TRBD1 as D (6 bases). CDR3 length equals 15 residues. Looked up from germline, CDR1 is MNHEY and CDR2 is SVGAGI. V was clipped by 8 bases and J by 5 bases, with 19 bases between them. The CDR3 coding sequence is TGTGCCAGCGGGAGACAGGCCCCAGGGGATCAGCCCCAGCATTTT. Amino acids: CASGRQAPGDQPQHF.

This chain links TRBV4-2 with TRBJ1-4, with D maybe TRBD1 (6 bases). Deletions cut 4 bases from V and 11 bases from J, with 11 bases between. Germline CDR1 reads LGHNA; CDR2 reads YNFKEQ. The CDR3 length is 12 residues. The CDR3 DNA reads TGTGCCAGCAGCCGGAGGCAGGGGAAACTGTTTTTT. Its translation is CASSRRQGKLFF.